This TCR beta chain was captured in a study of T-cell reconstitution after alpha-beta-depleted transplantation in children. Overall study results and limits: Among T cells one year after transplant, newly produced cells accounted for most counts and diversity. The origin of high day-60 TCRbeta diversity in some patients lay in surviving recipient T cells and thymic progenitors.

TCRbeta library preparation incorporated unique molecular identifiers. TCRdb analysed the PCR reads with MiXCR anew, one entry per CDR3 protein. The data show a few hundred thousand distinct CDR3 sequences, about a tenth seen once. This clonotype was counted many times. The antigen is unknown. Trimming removed 0 bases at V and 4 bases at J, with 3 bases between. The CDR3 has 13 residues. Germline V lookup: CDR1 KGHDR, CDR2 SFDVKD. The sample in question was PBMCs, obtained before TCRalphabeta/CD19-depleted stem cell transplant. The chain combines TRBV24-1 with TRBJ2-1; D gene uncertain. The TCR was taken from a child younger than two with acute myeloid leukemia, due to receive a stem cell transplant. DNA of the CDR3: TGTGCCACCAGTGATTTGAGGTACAATGAGCAGTTCTTC. This sequence encodes CATSDLRYNEQFF.